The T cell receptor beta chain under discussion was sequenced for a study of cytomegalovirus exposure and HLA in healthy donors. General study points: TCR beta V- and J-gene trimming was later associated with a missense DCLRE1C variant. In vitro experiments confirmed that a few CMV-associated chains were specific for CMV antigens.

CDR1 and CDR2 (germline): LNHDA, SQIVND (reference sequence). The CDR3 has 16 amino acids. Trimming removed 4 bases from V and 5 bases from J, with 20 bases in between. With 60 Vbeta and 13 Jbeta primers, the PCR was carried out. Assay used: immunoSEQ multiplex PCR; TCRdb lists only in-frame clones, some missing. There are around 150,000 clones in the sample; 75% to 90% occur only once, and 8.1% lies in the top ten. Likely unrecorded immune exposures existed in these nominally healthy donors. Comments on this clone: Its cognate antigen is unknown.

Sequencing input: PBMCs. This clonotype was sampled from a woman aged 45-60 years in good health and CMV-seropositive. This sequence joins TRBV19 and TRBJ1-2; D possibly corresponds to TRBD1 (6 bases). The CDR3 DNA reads TGTGCCAGTAGTAAACTGTTCCCACAGGGAGGGTATGGCTACACCTTC. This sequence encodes CASSKLFPQGGYGYTF.